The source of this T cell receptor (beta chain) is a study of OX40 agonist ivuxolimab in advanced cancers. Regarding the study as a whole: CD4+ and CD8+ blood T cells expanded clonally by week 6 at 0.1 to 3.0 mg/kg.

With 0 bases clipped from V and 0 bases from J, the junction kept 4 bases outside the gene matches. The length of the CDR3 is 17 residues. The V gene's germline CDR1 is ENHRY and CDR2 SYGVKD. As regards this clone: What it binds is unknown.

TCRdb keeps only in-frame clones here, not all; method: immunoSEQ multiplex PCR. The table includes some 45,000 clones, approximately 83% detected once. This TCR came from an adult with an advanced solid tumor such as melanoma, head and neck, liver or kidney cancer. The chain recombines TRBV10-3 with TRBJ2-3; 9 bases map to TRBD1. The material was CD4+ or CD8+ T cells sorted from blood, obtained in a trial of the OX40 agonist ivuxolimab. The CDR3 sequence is CAISESPGQGSTDTQYF. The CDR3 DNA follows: TGTGCCATCAGTGAGTCACCGGGACAGGGAAGCACAGATACGCAGTATTTT.